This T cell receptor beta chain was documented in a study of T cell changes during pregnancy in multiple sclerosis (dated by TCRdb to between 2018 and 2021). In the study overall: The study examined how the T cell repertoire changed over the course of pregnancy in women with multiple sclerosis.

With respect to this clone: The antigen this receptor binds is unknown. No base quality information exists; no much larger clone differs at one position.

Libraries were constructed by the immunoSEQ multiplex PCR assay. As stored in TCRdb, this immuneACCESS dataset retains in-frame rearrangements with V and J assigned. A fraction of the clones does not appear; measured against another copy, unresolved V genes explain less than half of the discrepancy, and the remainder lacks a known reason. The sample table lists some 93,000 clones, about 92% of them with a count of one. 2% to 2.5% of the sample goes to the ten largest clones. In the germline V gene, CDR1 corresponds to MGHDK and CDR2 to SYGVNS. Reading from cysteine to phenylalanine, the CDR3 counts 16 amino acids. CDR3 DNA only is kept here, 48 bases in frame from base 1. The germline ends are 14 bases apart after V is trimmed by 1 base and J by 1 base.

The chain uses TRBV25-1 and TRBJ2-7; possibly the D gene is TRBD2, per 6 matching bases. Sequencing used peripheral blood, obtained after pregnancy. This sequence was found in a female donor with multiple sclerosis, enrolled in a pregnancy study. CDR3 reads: CASSESGGVRSYEQYF. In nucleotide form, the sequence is TGTGCCAGCAGTGAATCCGGAGGGGTAAGGTCCTACGAGCAGTACTTC.